Each of the 12 T cell receptor beta chains below was sequenced from the same sample in a study of early T cells in non-severe SARS-CoV-2 infection. TCRdb reprocessed the 5' RACE reads via MiXCR and lists one record per CDR3 protein. The sample holds 65,000 to 80,000 distinct CDR3 sequences; over 9% are singletons and the top ten take approximately 4.5%. The source material was whole blood. These receptors were obtained from an adult who was a healthcare worker with PCR-confirmed SARS-CoV-2 infection or an uninfected control (not recorded which).

The sample holds many counts of this clonotype. V is TRBV6-4 and J is TRBJ1-2; 9 bases are shared with TRBD1. In germline, CDR1 is MRHNA, CDR2 SNTAGT. V was clipped by 6 bases and J by 8 bases; unmatched bases: 13. CDR3 length equals 15 residues. The CDR3 here is CASRDTRRDRDGYTF. CDR3 DNA sequence: TGTGCCAGCAGGGATACCCGCCGGGACAGGGACGGCTACACCTTC.

This clonotype was seen ten or more times. The chain uses TRBV4-3 and TRBJ1-6, with D hard to call. Trimming took off 1 base at V and 0 bases at J, with 10 bases between the two ends. Germline lookup yields CDR1 LGHNA and CDR2 YSLEER. The CDR3 has 17 amino acids. Here the CDR3 DNA reads TGCGCCAGCAGCCAAGTCCGGGTGTACTCCTATAATTCACCCCTCCACTTT. Translating gives CASSQVRVYSYNSPLHF.

This clonotype is classed as medium-sized. The J gene is TRBJ1-4, the V gene TRBV7-2; D is unclear. The CDR3 covers 14 residues. Trimming left V 1 base short and J 8 bases short, with 11 bases between. CDR1 SGHTA and CDR2 FQGNSA come from the germline V gene. The CDR3 nucleotides read TGTGCCAGCAGCTTAGTCTGGCAGAACGAAAAACTGTTTTTT. This sequence encodes CASSLVWQNEKLFF.

In its sample, this clonotype was seen many times. The chain employs TRBV6-2 or TRBV6-3 and TRBJ2-6, with TRBD1 as a possible D gene (6 bases). Deletions cut 5 bases from V and 7 bases from J, with 9 bases between. The CDR3 spans 13 residues. CDR1 is MNHEY and CDR2 is SVGEGT in the germline V gene. CDR3 DNA sequence: TGTGCCAGCAGTCCGGGACATGCCAACGTCCTGACTTTC. Translating gives CASSPGHANVLTF.

This clonotype was seen a handful of times. This chain links TRBV6-6 with TRBJ1-3; 7 nucleotides match TRBD1. CDR3 size: 14 residues. Germline V gene lookup returns CDR1 MNHNY and CDR2 SVGAGI (reference sequence). V was pared by 9 bases and J by 0 bases, with 5 bases of the junction left unmatched. CDR3 in DNA: TGTGCCAGTCAGGGGGGGGCCTCTGGAAACACCATATATTTT. Amino acids: CASQGGASGNTIYF.

At least ten counts were recorded for this clonotype. The chain couples TRBV11-2 to TRBJ2-3; D is ambiguous. Per the germline V gene, CDR1 is SGHAT and CDR2 is FQNNGV. V was trimmed by 4 bases and J by 0 bases, leaving 11 bases between them. The CDR3 has 15 amino acids. As DNA, the CDR3 is TGTGCCAGCAGCTCAAGACTGGGAAGCACAGATACGCAGTATTTT. This encodes CASSSRLGSTDTQYF.

This clonotype was counted at least ten times. V and J are TRBV6-4 and TRBJ2-1; 8 bases fit TRBD1. Germline-derived CDR1 and CDR2 are MRHNA and SNTAGT. V dropped 4 bases and J dropped 4; count of bases not matched to a gene: 0. This CDR3 is 13 amino acids long. CDR3 sequence (DNA): TGTGCCAGCAGTGGGACAGGGTACAATGAGCAGTTCTTC. Amino acid sequence: CASSGTGYNEQFF.

The J gene is TRBJ1-4, the V gene TRBV6-5; D is unclear. The CDR3 is made up of 15 amino acids. Trimming stripped 6 bases from V and 5 bases from J, with 16 bases between. Per the germline V gene, CDR1 is MNHEY and CDR2 is SVGAGI. The CDR3 region has the DNA TGTGCCAGCAGCCCTTGGGAGCGAAGGAATGAAAAACTGTTTTTT. Translating gives CASSPWERRNEKLFF.

This clonotype rates as medium-sized. The CDR3 sequence: CASSQGTGTYEQYF. Here the CDR3 DNA reads TGCGCCAGCAGCCAAGGTACGGGAACCTACGAGCAGTACTTC. The V call is TRBV4-3, the J call TRBJ2-7; tentatively, D is TRBD2 (5 bases). Germline CDR1 and CDR2: LGHNA and YSLEER. The V and J ends lost 1 base and 2 bases respectively, with 9 bases between them. This CDR3 is 14 amino acids long.

The V call is TRBV7-6, the J call TRBJ2-1; D is perhaps TRBD2 (5 bases). The V gene lost 4 bases and the J gene lost 7 bases, with 8 bases spanning the gap. CDR1 is SGHVS and CDR2 is FNYEAQ in the germline V gene. The CDR3 runs to 12 residues. DNA for the CDR3: TGTGCCAGCAGCTCTAAGCGGAATGAGCAGTTCTTC. Its translation is CASSSKRNEQFF.

The chain couples TRBV6-5 to TRBJ2-2; D call uncertain. Germline CDR1 and CDR2: MNHEY and SVGAGI. The CDR3 sequence is 15 residues long. Trimming pared 0 bases from V and 0 bases from J, leaving 5 bases between. The CDR3 spells CASSYSVPNTGELFF. CDR3 nucleotides: TGTGCCAGCAGTTACTCGGTACCGAACACCGGGGAGCTGTTTTTT.

This clonotype was observed many times. The chain uses TRBV12-3 or TRBV12-4 and TRBJ2-1; 7 bases align to TRBD1. The CDR3 is made up of 14 amino acids. Trimming at V came to 3 bases and at J to 7 bases, leaving 6 bases not matched to a gene. CDR3 nucleotide sequence: TGTGCCAGCAGTTTGTCAGGGGGTTTTAATGAGCAGTTCTTC. Translating gives CASSLSGGFNEQFF.